This T cell receptor (beta chain) was captured by sequencing in a study of OX40 agonist ivuxolimab in advanced cancers. Study details: Enrollees could have had prior anti-PD-1, anti-PD-L1 or anti-CTLA-4 therapy, which approximately 38% had received. Partial responses occurred in three patients (one hepatocellular carcinoma, two cutaneous melanoma).

The data were produced by immunoSEQ multiplex PCR, yet TCRdb's version contains in-frame clones alone and is incomplete. The data show fewer than 95,000 clones, under 95% seen once. The CDR3 extends over 16 amino acids. Germline V gives CDR1 GTSNPN, CDR2 SVGIG (reference sequence). Deletions cut 3 bases from V and 0 bases from J, with 17 bases between. The origin of this receptor is an adult with an advanced solid tumor such as melanoma, head and neck, liver or kidney cancer. The chain recombines TRBV30 with TRBJ1-2, with TRBD1 as a possible D gene (6 bases). The input for sequencing was CD4+ or CD8+ T cells sorted from blood, taken in a trial of the OX40 agonist ivuxolimab. CDR3 sequence: CAWSSPGQNSNYGYTF. The CDR3 DNA reads TGTGCCTGGAGCTCCCCAGGACAGAACTCTAACTATGGCTACACCTTC.